This paragraph covers one T cell receptor beta chain sequence. Its antigen remains unidentified. Its ends do not fully match the called genes, so a read error is possible. This sample was taken from a study of T cells after yellow fever vaccination. Study-wide results and caveats: Only a small proportion of the clonotypes turned up in both the CD4 and the CD8 compartments, likely arising from convergent recombination. After the booster, over 95% of CD4 and about 90% of CD8 primary-response clones were re-detected.

Looked up from germline, CDR1 is SQVTM and CDR2 is ANQGSEA. The CDR3 covers 14 residues. The study made its TCR cDNA through 5'RACE template switching. That step introduced a universal primer site along with UMIs. TCRdb itself ran the 5' RACE reads through MiXCR, one entry per CDR3 protein. The table records 500,000 to 650,000 distinct CDR3 sequences, about 17% of them present only once. The source of this sequence is a man aged 18 to 29 who received the YFV17D yellow fever vaccine. The sample was PBMCs, taken about 5 days after the first yellow fever vaccination. The J gene is TRBJ2-2, the V gene TRBV29-1, with D perhaps TRBD2 (7 bases). CDR3 in DNA: TGCAGCGTGGAAGGGGGGGCGCGCACCGGGGAGCTGTTTTTT. Protein product: CSVEGGARTGELFF.